This T cell receptor (beta chain) was captured in a study of blood T cell repertoires in COVID-19. Study-wide background: The United States, Italy and Spain provided the acute and convalescent COVID-19 samples. Sources were T cells, B-cell-depleted T cells, or PBMCs; the material itself was cDNA or gDNA.

Germline CDR1 reads WSHSY; CDR2 reads SAAADI. This CDR3 region has 16 residues. V shed 3 bases, J shed 5 bases, and the junction held 11 bases outside the gene matches. Authors' processing steps: Amplification of reference gene primers provided the estimated nucleated cell counts. The table came from immunoSEQ multiplex PCR; TCRdb's copy has only in-frame clones and leaves some out. The DNA was the basis for D and trimming; V, J and clone size are from that table. In the table there are 150,000 to 200,000 clones, 80% to 90% of which are singletons. J is TRBJ2-3 and V is TRBV10-2; 7 positions agree with TRBD2. Sample: peripheral blood. This sequence originates from a woman between 65 and 79 years old with acute or convalescent COVID-19. The CDR3 coding sequence is TGCGCCAGCAGTGACTTGATTACGGGGGGAGAAGATACGCAGTATTTT. It translates to CASSDLITGGEDTQYF.